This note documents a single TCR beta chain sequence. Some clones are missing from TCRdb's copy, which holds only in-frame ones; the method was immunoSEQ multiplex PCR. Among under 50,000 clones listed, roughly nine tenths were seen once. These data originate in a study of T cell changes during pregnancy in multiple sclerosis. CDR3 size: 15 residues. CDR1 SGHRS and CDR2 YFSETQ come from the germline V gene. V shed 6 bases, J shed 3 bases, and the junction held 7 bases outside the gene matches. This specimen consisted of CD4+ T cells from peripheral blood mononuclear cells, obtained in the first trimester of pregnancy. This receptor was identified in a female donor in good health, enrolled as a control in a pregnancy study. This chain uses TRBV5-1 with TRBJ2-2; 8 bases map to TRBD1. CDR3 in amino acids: CASKYSDRDTGELFF. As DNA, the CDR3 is TGCGCCAGCAAATATTCGGACAGGGACACCGGGGAGCTGTTTTTT.